The 7 T cell receptor beta chains in this list originate from one sample, sequenced in a study of control samples from healthy donors and cancer patients. Produced via immunoSEQ multiplex PCR; TCRdb's table is partial and in-frame only. The repertoire holds some 130,000 clones, with approximately 92% as singletons. Sequencing was carried out using blood. Receptor source: a man between 35 and 55 years old in good health.

The chain links TRBV1 to TRBJ1-2; the table assigns TRBD1, which was not confirmed against the DNA. TRBV1 has pseudogene status. This CDR3 contains 15 residues. CDR3 in amino acids: CTSRGQGVHGYGYTF. The CDR3 DNA reads TGCACCAGCAGGGGACAGGGAGTACACGGCTATGGCTACACCTTC.

The chain links TRBV2 to TRBJ1-2; D unresolved. Germline V gene lookup returns CDR1 SNHLY and CDR2 FYNNEI. The CDR3 has 15 residues. The V and J ends lost 2 bases and 0 bases respectively, with 10 bases between them. The DNA for the CDR3 is TGTGCCAGCAGTGAATTAGGCAGGTCTAACTATGGCTACACCTTC. It yields the protein CASSELGRSNYGYTF.

This chain connects TRBV3-1 (or the pseudogene TRBV3-2) to TRBJ2-7; weak D call: TRBD2 (6 bases). With 3 bases removed from V and 6 bases from J, the gap between germline ends came to 24 bases. Germline lookup yields CDR1 LGHDT and CDR2 YNNKEL (reference sequence). CDR3 length: 17 residues. CDR3 sequence reads: CASSHGGGRSLDGEQYF. In DNA, the CDR3 is TGTGCCAGCAGCCACGGGGGTGGTCGGTCCCTAGACGGCGAGCAGTACTTC.

The chain is built from TRBV21-1 and TRBJ2-6; the table's D call, TRBD1, was not checked against the DNA. TRBV21-1 represents a pseudogene. The CDR3 consists of 19 residues. The CDR3 DNA is TGTGCCAGCATCCCTACAGGGACCCCGACCACCTCTGGGGCCAACGTCCTGACTTTC. Amino acid sequence: CASIPTGTPTTSGANVLTF.

The chain is built from TRBV3-1 (or the pseudogene TRBV3-2) and TRBJ2-2; D not resolved. V lost 1 base to trimming and J lost 0 bases, with 9 bases between them. Germline V CDR1 and CDR2: LGHDT, YNNKEL (reference sequence). The CDR3 has 16 residues. The CDR3 spells CASSQGPGANTGELFF. CDR3 coding DNA: TGTGCCAGCAGCCAAGGGCCGGGTGCGAACACCGGGGAGCTGTTTTTT.

The chain employs TRBV3-1 (or the pseudogene TRBV3-2) and TRBJ1-2, with TRBD1 matching 10 bases. V shed 4 bases, J shed 2 bases, and the junction held 10 bases outside the gene matches. The CDR3 spans 17 residues. Germline CDR1 is LGHDT and CDR2 is YNNKEL (reference sequence). CDR3 amino acids: CASSRPNPGQGNYGYTF. The CDR3 DNA follows: TGTGCCAGCAGCCGACCAAACCCGGGACAGGGGAACTATGGCTACACCTTC.

This clone was observed a single time. This chain joins TRBV10-2 and TRBJ2-3, with 9 bases matching TRBD2. CDR3 length: 16 amino acids. Germline CDR1 and CDR2: WSHSY and SAAADI. Trimming took 6 bases from V and 1 from J; bases not matched to a gene: 8. The CDR3 coding sequence is TGCGCCAGCAGGCGGGAGCGGGGGGTGGGCACAGATACGCAGTATTTT. It codes for CASRRERGVGTDTQYF.